Below, one TCR beta chain is given with its context. The CDR3 loop spans 16 amino acids. V lost 4 bases, J lost 3 bases, and 19 bases lay in between. In germline, CDR1 is SGHDN, CDR2 FVKESK. Participants had their cohort set by participant-reported clinical history. Exposed study participants had met a COVID-19 case within 2 weeks before entry. Method: immunoSEQ multiplex PCR; TCRdb's copy keeps in-frame clones and lacks some. The sample shows under 250,000 clones, around 90% of them seen only once. The data derive from a study of blood T cell repertoires in COVID-19. Specimen: PBMCs or T cells enriched from blood (not recorded which). The source of this sequence is a woman aged 40 to 49 who had been exposed to COVID-19. The rearrangement uses TRBV14 and TRBJ2-7; tentatively, D is TRBD2 (6 bases). CDR3 sequence reads: CASSRGDSRRNYEQYF. CDR3 nucleotides: TGTGCCAGCAGCCGCGGGGATAGCAGACGAAACTACGAGCAGTACTTC.